This T cell receptor (beta chain) comes out of a study of response to subunit inactivated influenza vaccine. This clonotype was seen ten or more times. The antigen remains undetermined. TCRdb called the RT-PCR reads again in MiXCR, with one record for every CDR3 protein. The data contain hundreds of thousands of distinct CDR3 sequences, roughly 14% of them seen just once; the ten biggest clones take up under 14%. Notes on the study in general: There was a suggestion from the authors that each seasonal influenza vaccination recruits few new T cells.

The specimen comprised PBMCs from blood, sampled about 13 days after vaccination. This sequence originates from a man aged 50 to 59 who received an inactivated influenza vaccine.

The CDR3 nucleotides are TGTGCCACCAGTGACCGCGGGGGGAGCTCCTACAATGAGCAGTTCTTC. Its translation is CATSDRGGSSYNEQFF. The genes are TRBV24-1 and TRBJ2-1; 8 positions match TRBD2. Trimming took 4 bases from V and 0 from J; bases not matched to a gene: 4. The CDR3 is 16 residues long. Per germline, CDR1 KGHDR and CDR2 SFDVKD.